The entry that follows covers one TCR beta chain sequence. Germline values: CDR1 MNHNS, CDR2 SASEGT. CDR3 length: 16 residues. Trimming shortened V by 2 bases and J by 0 bases, and 11 bases separated the two germline ends. These data are taken from a study of OX40 agonist ivuxolimab in advanced cancers. Looking at the study overall: Eligibility rules accepted prior anti-PD-1, anti-PD-L1 or anti-CTLA-4 therapy, and around 43% had some.

Patients who had autoimmune disease history or got systemic immunosuppression were left out. Measured with immunoSEQ multiplex PCR; TCRdb has only the in-frame clones, and not every one. Of roughly 90,000 clones in the sample, around nine tenths are singletons; the top ten hold approximately 1.5%. V usage is TRBV6-1 and J usage is TRBJ1-3, with a weak D call TRBD1 (6 bases). The TCR originated in an adult with an advanced solid tumor such as melanoma, head and neck, liver or kidney cancer. The input for sequencing was CD4+ or CD8+ T cells sorted from blood, taken in a trial of the OX40 agonist ivuxolimab. The DNA of the CDR3 is TGTGCCAGCAGTGAATACGCAGGGGTCTCTGGAAACACCATATATTTT. Its translation is CASSEYAGVSGNTIYF.